This T cell receptor (beta chain) was found in a study of blood T cell repertoires in COVID-19. Study background: Samples came from the United States, Italy and Spain, spanning acute and convalescent COVID-19.

Data came from immunoSEQ multiplex PCR; TCRdb stores just in-frame clones and leaves some out. The sample contains roughly 380,000 clones, less than 85% of which appear only once. Trimming took off 0 bases at V and 3 bases at J, with 10 bases between the two ends. This CDR3 is 14 amino acids long. Germline loops: CDR1 SGHRS, CDR2 YFSETQ. This chain uses TRBV5-1 with TRBJ2-7, with D hard to call. This TCR derives from a woman between 18 and 29 years old with acute or convalescent COVID-19. Sequencing was carried out using peripheral blood. The CDR3 region has the DNA TGCGCCAGCAGCTTGGAATCACAGAGCTACGAGCAGTACTTC. Translating it yields CASSLESQSYEQYF. Full variable domain (rest looked up from reference TRBV5-1 and TRBJ2-7): KAGVTQTPRYLIKTRGQQVTLSCSPISGHRSVSWYQQTPGQGLQFLFEYFSETQRNKGNFPGRFSGRQFSNSRSEMNVSTLELGDSALYLCASSLESQSYEQYFGPGTRLTVT.